Presented here are 21 T cell receptor beta chains from one specimen sequenced in a study of blood T cell repertoires in COVID-19. TCRdb's copy holds only in-frame clones and misses some; the assay was immunoSEQ multiplex PCR. Here the sample spans 100,000 to 150,000 clones, more than 75% being singletons. Specimen: peripheral blood. The receptor set was obtained from a man between 70 and 80 years old with active COVID-19.

The chain joins TRBV3-1 (or the pseudogene TRBV3-2) to TRBJ2-7; 11 bases fit TRBD2. V shed 1 base and J 7 bases; nucleotides not matched to a gene: 6. Germline values: CDR1 LGHDT, CDR2 YNNKEL (reference sequence). The CDR3 has 15 residues. CDR3 nucleotide sequence: TGTGCCAGCAGCCAAGCACTAGCGGGAGTTGGGGAGCAGTACTTC. The encoded protein is CASSQALAGVGEQYF.

This chain links TRBV19 with TRBJ2-7; 11 nucleotides align to TRBD2. With 4 bases clipped from V and 4 bases from J, the junction kept 9 bases outside the gene matches. Germline assignment: CDR1 LNHDA and CDR2 SQIVND (reference sequence). This CDR3 has 16 residues. The CDR3 DNA follows: TGTGCCAGTAGTACCCAACTAGCGGGAGCAAGGTACGAGCAGTACTTC. Residues: CASSTQLAGARYEQYF.

The CDR3 DNA reads as TGTGCCAGCAGCGGGGGGGACCACCCCACTGAAGCTTTCTTT. This gives the protein CASSGGDHPTEAFF. The chain carries TRBV9 and TRBJ1-1; D might be TRBD1 (5 bases). CDR1 is SGDLS, CDR2 YYNGEE, per germline. CDR3 length equals 14 residues. Trimming shortened V by 3 bases and J by 4 bases, and 13 bases separated the two germline ends.

The genes are TRBV6-5 and TRBJ2-7; D not certain. The CDR3 sequence is 13 residues long. Germline-derived CDR1 and CDR2 are MNHEY and SVGAGI. V was shortened by 2 bases and J by 3 bases, with 8 bases between the two germline ends. The CDR3 DNA follows: TGTGCCAGCAGTTACAGCGTCAACTACGAGCAGTACTTC. Amino acid sequence: CASSYSVNYEQYF.

This clone has just one count. V and J are TRBV7-9 and TRBJ1-5, with D tentatively TRBD1 (6 bases). Per the germline V gene, CDR1 is SEHNR and CDR2 is FQNEAQ (reference sequence). The CDR3 has 13 residues. The V end lost 2 bases, the J end lost 6 bases, and 8 bases lay between the germline ends. In DNA form, the CDR3 reads TGTGCCAGCAGCTTACAGGGGCTTCAGCCCCAGCATTTT. This codes for CASSLQGLQPQHF.

The V gene is TRBV2, the J gene TRBJ1-1; D is undetermined. Germline V gene sequence: CDR1 SNHLY, CDR2 FYNNEI. Trimming shortened V by 6 bases and J by 4 bases, and 15 bases separated the two germline ends. This CDR3 region has 14 residues. CDR3 residues: CASSREGAPTEAFF. The CDR3 DNA follows: TGTGCCAGCAGCCGGGAGGGAGCGCCCACTGAAGCTTTCTTT.

V gene TRBV5-4 combines with J gene TRBJ1-2; the match to TRBD1 covers 9 bases. Trimming took 4 bases from V and 8 from J; bases not matched to a gene: 6. The CDR3 is made up of 13 amino acids. The germline V gene encodes CDR1 SGHNT and CDR2 YYREEE (reference sequence). CDR3 DNA sequence: TGTGCCAGCAGCCTACAGGGGGCGGGGGGCTACACCTTC. It yields the protein CASSLQGAGGYTF.

The gene calls are TRBV28 and TRBJ1-5; possible D gene TRBD1, 6 bases. The CDR3 runs 15 residues. The V and J ends lost 6 bases and 6 bases respectively, with 18 bases between them. Germline CDR1 reads MDHEN; CDR2 reads SYDVKM. CDR3 sequence (DNA): TGTGCCAGCAGGGTACAGGGACAACTGGCTCAGCCCCAGCATTTT. Protein sequence: CASRVQGQLAQPQHF.

V and J are TRBV5-6 and TRBJ2-3; maybe TRBD2 (5 bases). The V end lost 0 bases, the J end lost 3 bases, and 11 bases lay between the germline ends. CDR3 length: 15 amino acids. Germline loops: CDR1 SGHDT, CDR2 YYEEEE. The CDR3 region is CASSLGTGRTDTQYF. The CDR3 coding sequence is TGTGCCAGCAGCTTGGGGACTGGTCGGACAGATACGCAGTATTTT.

The chain joins TRBV7-3 to TRBJ2-5; 12 nucleotides align to TRBD2. Germline CDR1 reads SGHTA; CDR2 reads FQGTGA. V shed 4 bases and J 4 bases; nucleotides not matched to a gene: 10. This CDR3 is built from 17 residues. The CDR3: CASSYGLAGPGGETQYF. The CDR3 coding sequence is TGTGCCAGCAGCTACGGACTAGCGGGACCCGGGGGAGAGACCCAGTACTTC.

This chain joins TRBV7-3 and TRBJ1-1, with 7 bases aligning to TRBD1. The V gene end was trimmed by 1 base and the J gene end by 2 bases; junction bases not matched to a gene: 4. The CDR3 runs to 15 residues. CDR1 SGHTA and CDR2 FQGTGA come from the germline V gene. CDR3 in amino acids: CASSLSRGRNTEAFF. The CDR3 bases are TGTGCCAGCAGCTTAAGCAGGGGGAGAAACACTGAAGCTTTCTTT.

The V call is TRBV10-3, the J call TRBJ1-1; the D gene is possibly TRBD1 (6 bases). The CDR3 contains 17 residues. Trimming cost V 3 bases and J 0 bases, with 17 bases left between them. CDR1 ENHRY and CDR2 SYGVKD come from the germline V gene. Written as DNA, the CDR3 is TGTGCCATCAGTGATTCGGCCAGGGGATTAATGAACACTGAAGCTTTCTTT. Its protein product is CAISDSARGLMNTEAFF.

The rearrangement uses TRBV5-4 and TRBJ1-1; 7 bases are a match to TRBD1. From germline, CDR1 is SGHNT and CDR2 YYREEE (reference sequence). V was pared by 2 bases and J by 3 bases, with 7 bases of the junction left unmatched. The CDR3 consists of 15 residues. This CDR3 reads CASSFRGATDTEAFF. CDR3 in DNA: TGTGCCAGCAGCTTCAGGGGGGCGACGGACACTGAAGCTTTCTTT.

The chain joins TRBV5-5 to TRBJ1-1; 9 positions agree with TRBD1. The CDR3 is 14 residues long. Per germline, CDR1 SGHKS and CDR2 YYEKEE (reference sequence). Trimming at V came to 4 bases and at J to 8 bases, leaving 9 bases not matched to a gene. Here the CDR3 DNA reads TGTGCCAGCAGCGTCAATACAGGGGGCGGAGAAGCTTTCTTT. Protein: CASSVNTGGGEAFF.

The CDR3 DNA sequence: TGTGCCAGCACCGTAGGTGGGGGCAACCATCAGCCCCAGCATTTT. It codes for CASTVGGGNHQPQHF. V usage is TRBV28 and J usage is TRBJ1-5; D might be TRBD1 (6 bases). Germline-derived CDR1 and CDR2 are MDHEN and SYDVKM. Trimming removed 7 bases from V and 5 bases from J, with 18 bases in between. This CDR3 is built from 15 residues. The whole variable domain, remainder taken from reference TRBV28 and TRBJ1-5, is DVKVTQSSRYLVKRTGEKVFLECVQDMDHENMFWYRQDPGLGLRLIYFSYDVKMKEKGDIPEGYSVSREKKERFSLILESASTNQTSMYLCASTVGGGNHQPQHFGDGTRLSIL.

This clone was detected once. The V call is TRBV28, the J call TRBJ1-1, with a possible D match to TRBD1 (6 bases). The CDR3 is 13 amino acids. Germline CDR1 reads MDHEN; CDR2 reads SYDVKM. The V gene lost 7 bases and the J gene lost 0 bases, with 9 bases spanning the gap. In DNA form, the CDR3 reads TGTGCCAGCATCACAGGGATGAACACTGAAGCTTTCTTT. Translating it yields CASITGMNTEAFF.

The chain links TRBV7-3 to TRBJ1-1; D might be TRBD1 (5 bases). The CDR3 totals 14 residues. V shed 5 bases and J shed 1 base, with 11 bases lying between them. CDR1 SGHTA and CDR2 FQGTGA come from the germline V gene. As DNA, the CDR3 is TGTGCCAGCAGCCGCGGTGACAGGAACACTGAAGCTTTCTTT. It codes for CASSRGDRNTEAFF.

This sequence joins TRBV24-1 and TRBJ2-7; the match to TRBD2 covers 11 bases. CDR3 size: 16 residues. V trimming: 4 bases; J trimming: 1 base; junction bases outside the gene matches: 5. Germline-derived CDR1 and CDR2 are KGHDR and SFDVKD. For the CDR3, the DNA is TGTGCCACCAGTGAGCACGGGACTAGCGGTTCCTACGAGCAGTACTTC. This encodes CATSEHGTSGSYEQYF.

V usage is TRBV7-9 and J usage is TRBJ1-1; D perhaps matches TRBD1 (6 bases). Germline V CDR1 and CDR2: SEHNR, FQNEAQ (reference sequence). V shed 6 bases and J shed 6 bases, with 14 bases lying between them. This CDR3 contains 13 residues. CDR3 nucleotides: TGTGCCAGCAGGACAACAGGGTCCGCTGAAGCTTTCTTT. It translates to CASRTTGSAEAFF.

This rearrangement joins TRBV19 to TRBJ2-1; 8 nucleotides line up with TRBD1. Germline lookup yields CDR1 LNHDA and CDR2 SQIVND (reference sequence). The CDR3 has 13 amino acids. With 7 bases clipped from V and 7 bases from J, the junction kept 6 bases outside the gene matches. As DNA, the CDR3 is TGTGCCAGTACCGGGACAGGCCCGAATGAGCAGTTCTTC. Residues: CASTGTGPNEQFF.

This CDR3 reads CASSWSGTPSYEQYF. DNA of the CDR3: TGTGCCAGCAGCTGGTCCGGGACTCCCTCCTACGAGCAGTACTTC. J is TRBJ2-7 and V is TRBV7-9, with D tentatively TRBD2 (6 bases). This CDR3 comprises 15 residues. Between the trimmed V and J ends, which lost 4 bases and 0 bases, there was a span of 13 bases. The germline V gene encodes CDR1 SEHNR and CDR2 FQNEAQ (reference sequence).